This entry is about one TCR beta chain. TCRdb redid the calling of the RT-PCR reads with MiXCR, one entry per CDR3 protein. The repertoire holds 550,000 to 750,000 distinct CDR3 sequences, with 14% as singletons. Per the germline V gene, CDR1 is SGDLS and CDR2 is YYNGEE. V lost 4 bases to trimming and J lost 7 bases; unmatched junction nucleotides: 10. This CDR3 contains 14 residues. This TCR was sampled from a female donor in good health, serving as a healthy control. The specimen sequenced was memory CD4+ T cells from blood. The J gene is TRBJ2-7, the V gene TRBV9; 8 bases agree with TRBD1. CDR3 DNA sequence: TGTGCCAGCAGCTCCGAGACAGGGGCGGAGGAGCAGTACTTC. It yields the protein CASSSETGAEEQYF.